This TCR beta chain was captured by sequencing in a study of T-cell reconstitution after alpha-beta-depleted transplantation in children. Unique molecular identifiers were incorporated when the TCRbeta library was constructed. TCRdb re-called the PCR reads through MiXCR, storing one row per CDR3 protein. The table records about 980,000 distinct CDR3 sequences, 25% to 30% of them present only once. Looked up from germline, CDR1 is MNHEY and CDR2 is SVGEGT. This CDR3 has 17 amino acids. The V end lost 3 bases, the J end lost 4 bases, and 22 bases lay between the germline ends. The clonotype was recovered from a boy younger than two who had a stem cell transplant for SCID, so the T cells may come from the graft donor. The source material was PBMCs, mostly from graft donor cells, sampled 360 days after TCRalphabeta/CD19-depleted stem cell transplant. The genes are TRBV6-2 or TRBV6-3 and TRBJ2-7; D gene uncertain. The DNA of the CDR3 is TGTGCCAGCAGTTATAATGAATATCCCGAAGAATCATACGAGCAGTACTTC. Its protein product is CASSYNEYPEESYEQYF.